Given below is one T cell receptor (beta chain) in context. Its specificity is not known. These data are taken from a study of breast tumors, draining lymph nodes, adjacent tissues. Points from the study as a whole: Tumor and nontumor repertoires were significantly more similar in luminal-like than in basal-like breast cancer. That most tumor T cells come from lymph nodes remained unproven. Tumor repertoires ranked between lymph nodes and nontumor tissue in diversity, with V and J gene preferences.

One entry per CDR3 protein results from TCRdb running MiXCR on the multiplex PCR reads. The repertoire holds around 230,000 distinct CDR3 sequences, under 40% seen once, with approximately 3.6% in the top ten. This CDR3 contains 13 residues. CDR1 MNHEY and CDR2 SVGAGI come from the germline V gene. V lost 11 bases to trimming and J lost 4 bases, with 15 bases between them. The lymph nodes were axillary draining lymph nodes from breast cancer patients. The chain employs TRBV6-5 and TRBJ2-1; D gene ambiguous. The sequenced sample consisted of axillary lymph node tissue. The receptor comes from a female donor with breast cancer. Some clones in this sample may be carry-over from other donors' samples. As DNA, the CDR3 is TGTGCCTGCCGGCACTCTGCATACAATGAGCAGTTCTTC. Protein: CACRHSAYNEQFF.